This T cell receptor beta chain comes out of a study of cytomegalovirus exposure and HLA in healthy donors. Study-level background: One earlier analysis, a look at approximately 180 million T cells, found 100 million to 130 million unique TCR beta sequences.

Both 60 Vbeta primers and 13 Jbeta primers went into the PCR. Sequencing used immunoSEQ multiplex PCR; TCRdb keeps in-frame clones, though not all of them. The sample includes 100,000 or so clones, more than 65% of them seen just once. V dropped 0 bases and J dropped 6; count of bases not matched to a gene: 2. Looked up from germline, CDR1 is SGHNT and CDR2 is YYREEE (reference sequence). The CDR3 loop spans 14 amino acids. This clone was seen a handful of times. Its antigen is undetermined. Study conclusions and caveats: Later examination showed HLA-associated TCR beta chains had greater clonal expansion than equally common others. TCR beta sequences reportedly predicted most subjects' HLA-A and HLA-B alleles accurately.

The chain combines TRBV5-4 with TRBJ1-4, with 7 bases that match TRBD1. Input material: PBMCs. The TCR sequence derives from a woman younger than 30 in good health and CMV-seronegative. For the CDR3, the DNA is TGTGCCAGCAGCTTGGGCAGGGGGGATGAAAAACTGTTTTTT. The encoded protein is CASSLGRGDEKLFF. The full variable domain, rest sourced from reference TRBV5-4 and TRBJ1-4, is ETGVTQSPTHLIKTRGQQVTLRCSSQSGHNTVSWYQQALGQGPQFIFQYYREEENGRGNFPPRFSGLQFPNYSSELNVNALELDDSALYLCASSLGRGDEKLFFGSGTQLSVL.